These 23 T cell receptor beta chains were all obtained from the same sample, sequenced in a study of follicular helper T cells after annual influenza vaccination. Time point: 2014-2015 season, pre-vaccination. Data came from immunoSEQ multiplex PCR; TCRdb stores just in-frame clones and leaves some out. The sample has over 12,000 clones; 84% are singletons. This specimen was CXCR5- memory CD4+ T cells sorted from blood, taken on the day of influenza vaccination. The receptors here all came from an adult who received the influenza vaccine.

This clone was found a few times. This chain links TRBV4-1 with TRBJ1-5; D remains ambiguous. The CDR3 is made up of 15 amino acids. The germline V gene encodes CDR1 MGHRA and CDR2 YSYEKL. The V end was cut by 1 base, the J end by 0 bases, with 7 bases between. The CDR3 DNA is TGCGCCAGCAGCCAAGGGGCGATTAGCAATCAGCCCCAGCATTTT. Its protein product is CASSQGAISNQPQHF.

V and J are TRBV7-9 and TRBJ2-7, with TRBD1 matching over 7 bases. With 4 bases clipped from V and 1 base from J, the junction kept 1 base outside the gene matches. There are 13 residues in the CDR3. CDR1 and CDR2 from the germline V gene are SEHNR and FQNEAQ (reference sequence). The CDR3: CASSWTGSYEQYF. The CDR3 DNA is TGTGCCAGCAGCTGGACAGGATCCTACGAGCAGTACTTC.

The chain joins TRBV5-4 to TRBJ2-3; TRBD2 matches 12 bases. V dropped 1 base and J dropped 4; count of bases not matched to a gene: 1. From germline, CDR1 is SGHNT and CDR2 YYREEE (reference sequence). The CDR3 loop spans 15 amino acids. DNA of the CDR3: TGTGCCAGCAGCTTGCTAGCGGGGGGGCCAGATACGCAGTATTTT. Translated: CASSLLAGGPDTQYF.

The chain is built from TRBV4-1 and TRBJ2-3, with D unresolved. V shed 4 bases and J shed 0 bases, with 8 bases lying between them. The germline V gene has CDR1 MGHRA and CDR2 YSYEKL. CDR3 length: 14 residues. CDR3 sequence reads: CASSRAGSTDTQYF. The DNA for the CDR3 is TGCGCCAGCAGCCGGGCTGGGAGCACAGATACGCAGTATTTT.

This sequence joins TRBV5-8 and TRBJ2-5; tentative D call: TRBD1 (6 bases). CDR3 length: 13 amino acids. V was shortened by 4 bases and J by 4 bases, with 11 bases between the two germline ends. Germline assignment: CDR1 SGHTS and CDR2 YDEGEE. For the CDR3, the DNA is TGTGCCAGCAGCGAACAGGGTAGAGAGACCCAGTACTTC. This codes for CASSEQGRETQYF.

This chain links TRBV4-3 with TRBJ2-1; 7 bases fit TRBD2. CDR1 is LGHNA and CDR2 is YSLEER in the germline V gene. The J segment lost 8 bases and the V segment lost 1 base, leaving 5 bases of the junction unmatched. This CDR3 comprises 14 residues. Written as DNA, the CDR3 is TGCGCCAGCAGCCAAGTGACTAGCAGCGATGAGCAGTTCTTC. Protein: CASSQVTSSDEQFF.

The V gene is TRBV7-2, the J gene TRBJ1-4; D gene ambiguous. Germline CDR1 SGHTA, CDR2 FQGNSA. The germline V and J ends were trimmed by 5 bases and 0 bases, with 4 bases remaining between them. The CDR3 loop spans 13 amino acids. CDR3 sequence reads: CASSSATNEKLFF. The CDR3 coding sequence is TGTGCCAGCAGCAGTGCAACTAATGAAAAACTGTTTTTT.

The chain couples TRBV7-9 to TRBJ2-6; no clear D. CDR3 size: 16 residues. Germline V lookup: CDR1 SEHNR, CDR2 FQNEAQ (reference sequence). V dropped 1 base and J dropped 0 bases, with 7 bases sitting between them. This CDR3 reads CASSLDGFSGANVLTF. DNA for the CDR3: TGTGCCAGCAGCTTAGACGGTTTCTCTGGGGCCAACGTCCTGACTTTC.

The chain has TRBV19 and TRBJ1-5, with D maybe TRBD1 (6 bases). Trimming removed 0 bases at V and 7 bases at J, with 13 bases between. The CDR3 has 15 amino acids. Germline CDR1 reads LNHDA; CDR2 reads SQIVND (reference sequence). The CDR3, as DNA: TGTGCCAGTAGTATAGATCCAACAGGGAGGCAGCCCCAGCATTTT. Translation gives CASSIDPTGRQPQHF.

The V and J genes are TRBV28 and TRBJ1-6, with 10 bases aligning to TRBD1. With V trimmed by 5 bases and J by 13 bases, 14 bases remained unmatched. Germline V gives CDR1 MDHEN, CDR2 SYDVKM. The CDR3 totals 16 residues. CDR3 in DNA: TGTGCCAGCAGTCCCCTCAGTGGACAGGGGGTTGGGCCCCTCCACTTT. Protein product: CASSPLSGQGVGPLHF.

This chain joins TRBV5-4 and TRBJ2-5, with 8 positions matching TRBD2. The CDR3 has 14 amino acids. Germline CDR1 is SGHNT and CDR2 is YYREEE (reference sequence). The ends lost 3 bases at V and 6 bases at J; junction bases unmatched: 7. CDR3 coding DNA: TGTGCCAGCAGCTACCGGACTAGCTGGAAGACCCAGTACTTC. It specifies CASSYRTSWKTQYF.

The chain joins TRBV5-1 to TRBJ1-1; TRBD1 agrees at 7 bases. The CDR3 length is 16 residues. The V segment lost 0 bases and the J segment 4 bases; nucleotides outside the gene matches: 9. Germline values: CDR1 SGHRS, CDR2 YFSETQ. The CDR3 DNA reads as TGCGCCAGCAGCTTGGAGTACAGGGGAGCCGGCACTGAAGCTTTCTTT. This codes for CASSLEYRGAGTEAFF.

This chain joins TRBV28 and TRBJ1-2; 12 bases fit TRBD1. The CDR3 sequence is 15 residues long. The J segment lost 8 bases and the V segment lost 4 bases, leaving 8 bases of the junction unmatched. Germline values: CDR1 MDHEN, CDR2 SYDVKM. In DNA form, the CDR3 reads TGTGCCAGCAGTTCCCAAGGGACAGGGGGCTACGGCTACACCTTC. Translation gives CASSSQGTGGYGYTF.

The V gene is TRBV30, the J gene TRBJ2-3, with D perhaps matching TRBD2 (6 bases). V was shortened by 7 bases and J by 9 bases, with 20 bases between the two germline ends. This CDR3 spans 13 amino acids. Germline CDR1 and CDR2: GTSNPN and SVGIG (reference sequence). CDR3 loop: CALRRATGGTQYF. CDR3 nucleotide sequence: TGTGCCTTAAGGAGGGCGACTGGGGGGACGCAGTATTTT.

This rearrangement joins TRBV28 to TRBJ1-5; D unclear. Germline assignment: CDR1 MDHEN and CDR2 SYDVKM. The CDR3 is 14 residues long. With 8 bases removed from V and 1 base from J, the gap between germline ends came to 12 bases. The CDR3 spells CASDSRSSNQPQHF. CDR3 bases: TGTGCCAGCGATTCGCGTTCGAGCAATCAGCCCCAGCATTTT.

The chain combines TRBV7-9 with TRBJ1-6; a weak D match, TRBD1 (5 bases). Trimming took 1 base from V and 6 from J, leaving 7 bases between them. This CDR3 region has 14 residues. Germline assignment: CDR1 SEHNR and CDR2 FQNEAQ (reference sequence). The CDR3 nucleotides are TGTGCCAGCAGCTTAGGAGGGGTTAATTCACCCCTCCACTTT. Encoded protein: CASSLGGVNSPLHF.

The V and J genes are TRBV28 and TRBJ1-1, with 8 bases fitting TRBD1. The CDR3 loop spans 15 amino acids. Germline V gives CDR1 MDHEN, CDR2 SYDVKM. The V gene end was trimmed by 9 bases and the J gene end by 4 bases; junction bases not matched to a gene: 13. The CDR3 protein is CASWDPGQGGTEAFF. The CDR3 region has the DNA TGTGCCAGTTGGGATCCCGGACAGGGTGGCACTGAAGCTTTCTTT.

The chain uses TRBV5-6 and TRBJ2-5, with D possibly matching TRBD2 (7 bases). The CDR3 has 16 amino acids. V dropped 2 bases and J dropped 1 base, with 15 bases sitting between them. Germline V gives CDR1 SGHDT, CDR2 YYEEEE. CDR3 in amino acids: CASSFLRGGGQETQYF. DNA for the CDR3: TGTGCCAGCAGCTTTCTAAGGGGGGGCGGCCAAGAGACCCAGTACTTC. Looking up the rest from reference TRBV5-6 and TRBJ2-5 gives the full variable domain: DAGVTQSPTHLIKTRGQQVTLRCSPKSGHDTVSWYQQALGQGPQFIFQYYEEEERQRGNFPDRFSGHQFPNYSSELNVNALLLGDSALYLCASSFLRGGGQETQYFGPGTRLLVL.

V gene TRBV7-2 combines with J gene TRBJ1-5; no firm D call. The ends were cut back, 5 bases at V and 4 bases at J, with 18 bases in the middle. In germline, CDR1 is SGHTA, CDR2 FQGNSA. This CDR3 is 16 amino acids long. As DNA, the CDR3 is TGTGCCAGCAGCCCCAATCCCCTCAGTTCAAATCAGCCCCAGCATTTT. Translated: CASSPNPLSSNQPQHF. Based on the CDR3 plus reference TRBV7-2 and TRBJ1-5, the full variable domain is GAGVSQSPSNKVTEKGKDVELRCDPISGHTALYWYRQSLGQGLEFLIYFQGNSAPDKSGLPSDRFSAERTGGSVSTLTIQRTQQEDSAVYLCASSPNPLSSNQPQHFGDGTRLSIL.

The rearrangement joins TRBV6-5 to TRBJ2-7, with 11 bases identical to TRBD1. CDR1 is MNHEY and CDR2 is SVGAGI in the germline V gene. The CDR3 sequence is 15 residues long. V shed 6 bases and J 4 bases; nucleotides not matched to a gene: 8. The CDR3: CASRPGQGAVYEQYF. In nucleotides, the CDR3 is TGTGCCAGCAGACCCGGACAGGGGGCGGTGTACGAGCAGTACTTC.

The chain carries TRBV2 and TRBJ2-3; weak D call: TRBD1 (6 bases). V was trimmed by 7 bases and J by 0 bases, leaving 14 bases between them. CDR1 is SNHLY and CDR2 is FYNNEI in the germline V gene. The CDR3 runs 15 residues. The CDR3, as DNA: TGTGCCAGCATCCTTCAGGGGACAAGCACAGATACGCAGTATTTT. Translation: CASILQGTSTDTQYF.

The chain carries TRBV30 and TRBJ1-1; D remains ambiguous. Looked up from germline, CDR1 is GTSNPN and CDR2 is SVGIG (reference sequence). With 0 bases removed from V and 8 bases from J, the gap between germline ends came to 13 bases. The CDR3 runs 13 residues. CDR3 bases: TGTGCCTGGAGTGTGGAATTACATGTGGAAGCTTTCTTT. Its protein product is CAWSVELHVEAFF. Looking up the rest from reference TRBV30 and TRBJ1-1 gives the full variable domain: SQTIHQWPATLVQPVGSPLSLECTVEGTSNPNLYWYRQAAGRGLQLLFYSVGIGQISSEVPQNLSASRPQDRQFILSSKKLLLSDSGFYLCAWSVELHVEAFFGQGTRLTVV.

This chain joins TRBV14 and TRBJ2-3; D is tentatively TRBD1 or TRBD2 (6 bases each). The ends were cut back, 4 bases at V and 2 bases at J, with 16 bases in the middle. From germline, CDR1 is SGHDN and CDR2 FVKESK. CDR3 length equals 16 residues. The CDR3 sequence is CASSPGAGSPTDTQYF. For the CDR3, the DNA is TGTGCCAGCAGCCCAGGGGCGGGATCCCCCACAGATACGCAGTATTTT.